Detailed here is one T cell receptor beta chain. The data stem from a study of blood T cell repertoires in COVID-19. Study background: T cells, B-cell-depleted T cells, or PBMCs provided the cDNA or gDNA that served as material.

CDR1 is WNHNN and CDR2 is SYGVQD in the germline V gene (reference sequence). V was clipped by 0 bases and J by 8 bases, with 11 bases between them. CDR3 length equals 15 residues. As processed by the authors: Reference gene primer amplification gave estimated nucleated cell counts. Assay: immunoSEQ multiplex PCR; the TCRdb copy retains only in-frame clones and omits some. The V and J calls and the clone size are those of that table, but D and trimming were determined from the DNA. The table has about 240,000 clones, roughly nine tenths seen once. Sequenced: peripheral blood. This TCR was recovered from a man aged 55 to 70 who had recovered from COVID-19. The rearrangement joins TRBV10-1 to TRBJ1-6; perhaps TRBD1 as D (5 bases). CDR3 nucleotide sequence: TGCGCCAGCAGTGAGTCGGGGGGGGACGATTCACCCCTCCACTTT. This encodes CASSESGGDDSPLHF.